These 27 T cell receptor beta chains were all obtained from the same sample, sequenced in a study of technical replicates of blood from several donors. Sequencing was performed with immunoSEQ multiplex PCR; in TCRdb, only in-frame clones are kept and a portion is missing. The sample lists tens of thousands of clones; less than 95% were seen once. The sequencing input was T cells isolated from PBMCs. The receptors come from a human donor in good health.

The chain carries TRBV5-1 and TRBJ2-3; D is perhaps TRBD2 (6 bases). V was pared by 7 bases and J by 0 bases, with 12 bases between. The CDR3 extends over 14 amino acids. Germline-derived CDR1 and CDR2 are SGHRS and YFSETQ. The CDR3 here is CASGPGLSTDTQYF. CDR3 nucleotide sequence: TGCGCCAGCGGACCGGGACTTAGCACAGATACGCAGTATTTT.

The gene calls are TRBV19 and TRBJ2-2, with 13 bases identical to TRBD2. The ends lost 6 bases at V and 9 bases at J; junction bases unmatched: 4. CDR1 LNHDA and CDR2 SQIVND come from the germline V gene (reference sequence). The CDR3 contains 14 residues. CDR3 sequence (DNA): TGTGCCAGTAGGCGACTAGCGGGGGGTTGGGAGCTGTTTTTT. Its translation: CASRRLAGGWELFF.

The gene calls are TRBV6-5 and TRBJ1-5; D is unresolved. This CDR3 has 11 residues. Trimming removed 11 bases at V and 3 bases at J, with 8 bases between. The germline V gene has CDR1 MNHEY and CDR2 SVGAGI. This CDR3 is CAAGNNQPQHF. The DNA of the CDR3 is TGTGCCGCGGGGAACAATCAGCCCCAGCATTTT.

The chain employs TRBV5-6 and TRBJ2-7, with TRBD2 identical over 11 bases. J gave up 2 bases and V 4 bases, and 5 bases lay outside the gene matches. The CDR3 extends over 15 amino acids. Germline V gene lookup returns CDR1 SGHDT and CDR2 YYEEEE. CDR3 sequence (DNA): TGTGCCAGCAGCACTTATAGCGGGAGGGCCTACGAGCAGTACTTC. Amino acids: CASSTYSGRAYEQYF.

The CDR3 spells CASSALGSSYEQYF. CDR3 coding DNA: TGCGCCAGCAGCGCCCTTGGGAGCTCCTACGAGCAGTACTTC. The chain uses TRBV4-1 and TRBJ2-7; weak D call: TRBD2 (5 bases). The ends were cut back, 5 bases at V and 0 bases at J, with 11 bases in the middle. CDR1 is MGHRA and CDR2 is YSYEKL in the germline V gene. This CDR3 has 14 residues.

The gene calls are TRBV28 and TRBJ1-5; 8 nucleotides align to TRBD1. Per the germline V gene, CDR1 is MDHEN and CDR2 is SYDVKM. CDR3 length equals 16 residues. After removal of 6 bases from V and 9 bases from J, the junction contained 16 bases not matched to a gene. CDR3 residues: CASSRHGQGGTAPQHF. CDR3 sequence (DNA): TGTGCCAGCAGCCGTCACGGACAGGGCGGAACTGCGCCCCAGCATTTT.

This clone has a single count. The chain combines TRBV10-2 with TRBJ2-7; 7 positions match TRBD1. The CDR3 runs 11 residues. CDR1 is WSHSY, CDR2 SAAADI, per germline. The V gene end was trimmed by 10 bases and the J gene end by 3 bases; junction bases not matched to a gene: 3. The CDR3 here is CATGDSYEQYF. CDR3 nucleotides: TGCGCCACCGGGGACAGCTACGAGCAGTACTTC.

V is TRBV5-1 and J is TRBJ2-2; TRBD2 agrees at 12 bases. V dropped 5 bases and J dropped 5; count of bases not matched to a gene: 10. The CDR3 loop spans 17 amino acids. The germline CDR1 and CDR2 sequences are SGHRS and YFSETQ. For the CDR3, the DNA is TGCGCCAGCAGTGCTAGCGGGAGGGCCTGGGAGACCGGGGAGCTGTTTTTT. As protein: CASSASGRAWETGELFF.

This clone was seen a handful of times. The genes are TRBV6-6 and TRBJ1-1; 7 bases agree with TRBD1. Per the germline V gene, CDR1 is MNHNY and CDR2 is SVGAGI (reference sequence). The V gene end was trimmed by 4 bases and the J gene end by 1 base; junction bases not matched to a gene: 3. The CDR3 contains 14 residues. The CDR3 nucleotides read TGTGCCAGCAGTTCCGGGACAGCGAACACTGAAGCTTTCTTT. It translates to CASSSGTANTEAFF.

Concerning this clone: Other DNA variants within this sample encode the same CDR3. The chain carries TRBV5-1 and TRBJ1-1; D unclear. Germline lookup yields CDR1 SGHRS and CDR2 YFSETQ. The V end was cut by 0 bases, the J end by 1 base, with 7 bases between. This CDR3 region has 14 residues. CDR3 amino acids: CASSLEGGNTEAFF. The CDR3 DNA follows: TGCGCCAGCAGCTTGGAAGGAGGGAACACTGAAGCTTTCTTT.

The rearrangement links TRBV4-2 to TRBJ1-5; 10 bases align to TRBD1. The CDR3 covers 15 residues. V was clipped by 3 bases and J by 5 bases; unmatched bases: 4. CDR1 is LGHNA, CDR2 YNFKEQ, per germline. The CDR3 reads CASSHTGTGDQPQHF. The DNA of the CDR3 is TGTGCCAGCAGCCATACCGGGACAGGGGATCAGCCCCAGCATTTT.

CDR3 amino acids: CASSQVASTGTSADNEQFF. CDR3 nucleotide sequence: TGTGCCAGCAGCCAAGTGGCGTCTACCGGGACTAGCGCAGACAATGAGCAGTTCTTC. The gene calls are TRBV4-2 and TRBJ2-1; 10 nucleotides match TRBD2. The germline CDR1 and CDR2 sequences are LGHNA and YNFKEQ. The CDR3 sequence is 19 residues long. V was clipped by 1 base and J by 5 bases; unmatched bases: 14.

CDR3 protein: CAISESWTGDNYGYTF. CDR3 nucleotides: TGTGCCATCAGTGAGTCTTGGACAGGCGACAACTATGGCTACACCTTC. The rearrangement uses TRBV10-3 and TRBJ1-2; the match to TRBD1 covers 7 bases. Trimming removed 0 bases from V and 2 bases from J; junction bases left unmatched: 6. Germline loops: CDR1 ENHRY, CDR2 SYGVKD. This CDR3 is 16 amino acids long.

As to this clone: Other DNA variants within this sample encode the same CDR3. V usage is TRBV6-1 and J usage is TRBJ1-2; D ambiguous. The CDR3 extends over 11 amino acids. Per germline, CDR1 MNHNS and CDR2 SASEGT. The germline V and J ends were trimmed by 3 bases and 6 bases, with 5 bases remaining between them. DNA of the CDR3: TGTGCCAGCAGTGACAGTGATGGCTACACCTTC. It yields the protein CASSDSDGYTF.

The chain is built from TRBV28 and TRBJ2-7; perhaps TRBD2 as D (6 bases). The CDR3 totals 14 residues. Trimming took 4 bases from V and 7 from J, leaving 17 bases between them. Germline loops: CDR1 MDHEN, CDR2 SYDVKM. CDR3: CASSSTRVLTEQYF. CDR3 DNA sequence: TGTGCCAGCAGTTCGACTAGGGTTCTTACGGAGCAGTACTTC.

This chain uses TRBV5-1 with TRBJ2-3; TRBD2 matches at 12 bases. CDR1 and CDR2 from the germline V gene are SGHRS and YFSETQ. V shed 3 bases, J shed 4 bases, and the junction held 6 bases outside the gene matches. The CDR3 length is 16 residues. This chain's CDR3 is CASSSGLAGMSDTQYF. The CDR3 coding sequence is TGCGCCAGCAGCTCCGGACTAGCGGGAATGTCAGATACGCAGTATTTT.

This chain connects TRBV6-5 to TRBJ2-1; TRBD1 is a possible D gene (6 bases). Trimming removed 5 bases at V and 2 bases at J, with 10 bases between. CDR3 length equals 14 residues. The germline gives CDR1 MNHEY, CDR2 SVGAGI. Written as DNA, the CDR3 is TGTGCCAGCAGTCGGACAGAGACCTACAATGAGCAGTTCTTC. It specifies CASSRTETYNEQFF.

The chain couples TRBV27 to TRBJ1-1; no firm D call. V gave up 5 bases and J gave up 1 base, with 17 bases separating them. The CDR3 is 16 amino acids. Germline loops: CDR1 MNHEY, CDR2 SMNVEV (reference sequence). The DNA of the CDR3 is TGTGCCAGCAGTCCTGTGTCTTGGCAGGCGAACACTGAAGCTTTCTTT. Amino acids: CASSPVSWQANTEAFF.

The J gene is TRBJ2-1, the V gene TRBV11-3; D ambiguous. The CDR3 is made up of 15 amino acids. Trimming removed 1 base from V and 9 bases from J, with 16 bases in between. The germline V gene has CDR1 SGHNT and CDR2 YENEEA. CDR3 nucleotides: TGTGCCAGCAGCTTAGCTGTAACAGTTCTAAGTGAGCAGTTCTTC. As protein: CASSLAVTVLSEQFF.

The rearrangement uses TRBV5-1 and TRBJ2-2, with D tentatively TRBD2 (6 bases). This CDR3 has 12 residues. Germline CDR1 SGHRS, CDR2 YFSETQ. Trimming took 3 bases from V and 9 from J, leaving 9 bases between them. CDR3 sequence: CASSYGGWELFF. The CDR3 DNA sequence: TGCGCCAGCAGCTACGGGGGTTGGGAGCTGTTTTTT. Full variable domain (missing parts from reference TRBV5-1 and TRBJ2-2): KAGVTQTPRYLIKTRGQQVTLSCSPISGHRSVSWYQQTPGQGLQFLFEYFSETQRNKGNFPGRFSGRQFSNSRSEMNVSTLELGDSALYLCASSYGGWELFFGEGSRLTVL.

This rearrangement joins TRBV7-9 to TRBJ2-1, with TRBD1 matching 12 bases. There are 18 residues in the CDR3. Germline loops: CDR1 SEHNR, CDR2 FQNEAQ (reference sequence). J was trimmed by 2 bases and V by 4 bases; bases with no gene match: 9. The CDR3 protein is CASSSFRDRGRTYNEQFF. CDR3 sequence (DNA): TGTGCCAGCAGCTCCTTCAGGGACAGGGGGCGGACCTACAATGAGCAGTTCTTC.

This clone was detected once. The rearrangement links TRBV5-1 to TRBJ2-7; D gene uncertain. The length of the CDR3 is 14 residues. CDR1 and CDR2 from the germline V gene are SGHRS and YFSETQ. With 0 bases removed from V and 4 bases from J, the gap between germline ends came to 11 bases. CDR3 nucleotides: TGCGCCAGCAGCTTGGGAACAGCACAATACGAGCAGTACTTC. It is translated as CASSLGTAQYEQYF.

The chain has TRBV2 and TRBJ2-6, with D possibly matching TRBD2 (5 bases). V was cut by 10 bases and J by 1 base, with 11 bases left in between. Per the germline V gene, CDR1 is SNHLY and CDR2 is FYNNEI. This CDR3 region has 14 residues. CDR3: CATTRDSGANVLTF. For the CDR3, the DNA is TGTGCCACGACACGGGATTCTGGGGCCAACGTCCTGACTTTC.

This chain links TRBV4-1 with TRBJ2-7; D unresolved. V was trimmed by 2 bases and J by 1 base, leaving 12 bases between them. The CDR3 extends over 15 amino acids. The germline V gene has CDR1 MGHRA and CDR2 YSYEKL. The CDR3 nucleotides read TGCGCCAGCAGCCAATTCAATGGCCCTTCCTACGAGCAGTACTTC. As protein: CASSQFNGPSYEQYF.

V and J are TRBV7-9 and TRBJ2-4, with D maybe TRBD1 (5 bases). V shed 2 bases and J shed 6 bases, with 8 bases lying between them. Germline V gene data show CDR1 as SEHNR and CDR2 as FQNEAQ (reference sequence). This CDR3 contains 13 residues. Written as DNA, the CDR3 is TGTGCCAGCAGCTTAAGCCAGGGAAACATTCAGTACTTC. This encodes CASSLSQGNIQYF.

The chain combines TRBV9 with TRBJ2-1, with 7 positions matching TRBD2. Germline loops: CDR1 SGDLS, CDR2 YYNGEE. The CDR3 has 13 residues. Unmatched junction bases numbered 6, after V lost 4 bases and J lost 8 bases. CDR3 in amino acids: CASSILLADEQFF. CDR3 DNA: TGTGCCAGCAGCATCCTCCTAGCGGATGAGCAGTTCTTC.

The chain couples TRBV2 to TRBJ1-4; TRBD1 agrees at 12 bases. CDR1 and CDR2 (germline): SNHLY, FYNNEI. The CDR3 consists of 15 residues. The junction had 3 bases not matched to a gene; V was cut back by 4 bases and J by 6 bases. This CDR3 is CASSVGQGADEKLFF. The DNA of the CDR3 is TGTGCCAGCAGTGTGGGACAGGGGGCTGATGAAAAACTGTTTTTT.